The count of the clone carrying this T cell receptor (beta chain) is one. This sample was included in a study of technical replicates of blood from a few donors. J gave up 0 bases and V 0 bases, and 7 bases lay outside the gene matches. CDR1 is SGHRS, CDR2 YFSETQ, per germline. There are 18 residues in the CDR3. Some clones are missing from TCRdb's copy, which holds only in-frame ones; the method was immunoSEQ multiplex PCR. The sample yields 14,000 or so clones, 84% seen once. J is TRBJ1-3 and V is TRBV5-1, with TRBD1 matching over 9 bases. The sequence was obtained from a human donor in good health. Sequenced input: PBMCs. CDR3 sequence: CASSLALGQGRSGNTIYF. DNA of the CDR3: TGCGCCAGCAGCTTGGCCCTGGGACAGGGCCGCTCTGGAAACACCATATATTTT. The full variable domain, with the rest looked up from reference TRBV5-1 and TRBJ1-3, is KAGVTQTPRYLIKTRGQQVTLSCSPISGHRSVSWYQQTPGQGLQFLFEYFSETQRNKGNFPGRFSGRQFSNSRSEMNVSTLELGDSALYLCASSLALGQGRSGNTIYFGEGSWLTVV.